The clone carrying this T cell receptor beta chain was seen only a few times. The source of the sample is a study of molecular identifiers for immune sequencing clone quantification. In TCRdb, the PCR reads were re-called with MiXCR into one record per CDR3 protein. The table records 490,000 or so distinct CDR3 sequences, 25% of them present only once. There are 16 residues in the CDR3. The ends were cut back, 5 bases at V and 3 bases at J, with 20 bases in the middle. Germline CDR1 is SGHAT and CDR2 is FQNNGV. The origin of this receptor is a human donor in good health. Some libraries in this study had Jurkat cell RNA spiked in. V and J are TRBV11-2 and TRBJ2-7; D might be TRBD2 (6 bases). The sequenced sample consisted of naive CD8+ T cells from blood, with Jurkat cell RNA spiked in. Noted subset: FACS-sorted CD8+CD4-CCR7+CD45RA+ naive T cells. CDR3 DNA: TGTGCCAGCAGCCCGCTCCTCGCGGGGCTCCTCTACGAGCAGTACTTC. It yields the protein CASSPLLAGLLYEQYF.